The 9 T cell receptor beta chains given below trace back to one sample, sequenced in a study of cytomegalovirus exposure and HLA in healthy donors. Assay: immunoSEQ multiplex PCR; the TCRdb copy retains only in-frame clones and omits some. The sample has about 330,000 clones; 87% are singletons. Source material: PBMCs. These receptors originate from a woman aged 25 to 39 in good health and CMV-seropositive.

The chain uses TRBV9 and TRBJ1-2; 7 bases are a match to TRBD1. The CDR3 has 14 residues. Germline assignment: CDR1 SGDLS and CDR2 YYNGEE. The trim removed 2 bases at V and 2 bases at J, leaving 3 bases unmatched. Written as DNA, the CDR3 is TGTGCCAGCAGCGTGGGGGACAGAAACTATGGCTACACCTTC. Translated, it gives CASSVGDRNYGYTF.

Many counts were recorded for this clone. V and J are TRBV5-1 and TRBJ2-7; TRBD2 is a possible D gene (5 bases). Per the germline V gene, CDR1 is SGHRS and CDR2 is YFSETQ. V lost 1 base, J lost 7 bases, and 27 bases lay in between. The CDR3 is made up of 18 amino acids. This CDR3 reads CASSLTLRTQVAPGEQYF. The CDR3 DNA sequence: TGCGCCAGCAGCTTGACACTGCGAACTCAGGTGGCCCCGGGGGAGCAGTACTTC.

The gene calls are TRBV6-4 and TRBJ2-7, with 13 positions matching TRBD2. This CDR3 comprises 17 residues. CDR1 MRHNA and CDR2 SNTAGT come from the germline V gene. V gave up 0 bases and J gave up 4 bases; unmatched junction bases: 6. CDR3 nucleotide sequence: TGTGCCAGCAGTGACTCCCCGGGACTAGCGGGAAGATACGAGCAGTACTTC. This translates into CASSDSPGLAGRYEQYF.

This clone was counted a single time. The chain combines TRBV28 with TRBJ1-5; tentatively, D is TRBD1 (6 bases). Germline assignment: CDR1 MDHEN and CDR2 SYDVKM. CDR3 length: 14 amino acids. V was clipped by 6 bases and J by 2 bases, with 11 bases between them. The CDR3 here is CASRPEGGNQPQHF. CDR3 DNA: TGTGCCAGCAGGCCCGAGGGGGGCAATCAGCCCCAGCATTTT. The whole variable domain, remainder taken from reference TRBV28 and TRBJ1-5, is DVKVTQSSRYLVKRTGEKVFLECVQDMDHENMFWYRQDPGLGLRLIYFSYDVKMKEKGDIPEGYSVSREKKERFSLILESASTNQTSMYLCASRPEGGNQPQHFGDGTRLSIL.

The rearrangement links TRBV28 to TRBJ1-1, with 7 bases identical to TRBD1. Germline V gene lookup returns CDR1 MDHEN and CDR2 SYDVKM. Germline trimming cut 10 bases from V and 2 bases from J; bases unmatched to any gene: 10. The CDR3 is made up of 14 amino acids. The CDR3 spells CATATGAANTEAFF. The CDR3 bases are TGTGCCACCGCAACAGGGGCGGCTAACACTGAAGCTTTCTTT.

The rearrangement uses TRBV28 and TRBJ1-1; D is possibly TRBD1 (6 bases). CDR3 size: 14 residues. The V end was cut by 7 bases, the J end by 5 bases, with 17 bases between. CDR1 is MDHEN, CDR2 SYDVKM, per germline. The CDR3 DNA is TGTGCCAGCACCCTCCGGGACATAAGAACTGAAGCTTTCTTT. Protein sequence: CASTLRDIRTEAFF.

The gene calls are TRBV30 and TRBJ1-2; 7 bases align to TRBD1. V shed 1 base and J 6 bases; nucleotides not matched to a gene: 5. Germline CDR1 reads GTSNPN; CDR2 reads SVGIG (reference sequence). The CDR3 has 13 residues. CDR3 sequence (DNA): TGTGCCTGGAGTGGGACAGGAGTAGATGGCTACACCTTC. As protein: CAWSGTGVDGYTF.

The chain carries TRBV4-1 and TRBJ2-3, with TRBD1 matching 8 bases. This CDR3 comprises 16 residues. The V segment lost 3 bases and the J segment 6 bases; nucleotides outside the gene matches: 11. Per germline, CDR1 MGHRA and CDR2 YSYEKL. The CDR3 spells CASSHFDRGEADTQYF. The CDR3 coding sequence is TGCGCCAGCAGCCATTTTGACAGGGGTGAGGCGGATACGCAGTATTTT.

This clone has more than one count but fewer than ten. The chain has TRBV7-9 and TRBJ1-2, with D unclear. Trimming stripped 0 bases from V and 11 bases from J, with 16 bases between. The CDR3 contains 14 residues. The germline V gene encodes CDR1 SEHNR and CDR2 FQNEAQ (reference sequence). CDR3: CASSLAAAFEGYTF. The CDR3 nucleotides read TGTGCCAGCAGCTTAGCGGCGGCCTTCGAGGGTTACACCTTC.